This T cell receptor (beta chain) was sequenced for a study of PD-1 blockade in mismatch repair-deficient tumors. This clone was seen only a few times. TCRdb's copy holds only in-frame clones and misses some; the assay was immunoSEQ multiplex PCR. Of around 100,000 clones listed, approximately 83% are singletons. The clonotype originates from an adult with mismatch repair-deficient cancer. The sequenced sample was peripheral blood, obtained around 8 months after starting pembrolizumab.

CDR3 sequence: CACTGQVRVGYTF. In DNA, the CDR3 is TGTGCCTGCACGGGACAGGTGCGGGTTGGCTACACCTTC. The chain uses TRBV30 and TRBJ1-2; TRBD1 matches at 8 bases. The V gene's germline CDR1 is GTSNPN and CDR2 SVGIG (reference sequence). CDR3 length: 13 residues. The V gene end was trimmed by 6 bases and the J gene end by 7 bases; junction bases not matched to a gene: 10. The full variable domain, with the rest looked up from reference TRBV30 and TRBJ1-2, is SQTIHQWPATLVQPVGSPLSLECTVEGTSNPNLYWYRQAAGRGLQLLFYSVGIGQISSEVPQNLSASRPQDRQFILSSKKLLLSDSGFYLCACTGQVRVGYTFGSGTRLTVV.